This T cell receptor (beta chain) was sequenced during a study of persistence of HIV-infected CD4 T cells. General study results and limits: CMV- and Gag-responding cells had lower TCRbeta richness than CD3/CD28-responding cells.

The libraries were made with immunoSEQ version 4 in survey mode. The data were produced by immunoSEQ multiplex PCR, yet TCRdb's version contains in-frame clones alone and is incomplete. The sample shows 35,000 to 45,000 clones, over 75% of them seen only once. Per the germline V gene, CDR1 is LNHDA and CDR2 is SQIVND (reference sequence). The ends were cut back, 1 base at V and 4 bases at J, with 17 bases in the middle. CDR3 length: 17 residues. This clone was seen a handful of times. Antigen unknown. Overlapping HIV-1 Gag 15-mer peptides at around 1 ug per peptide per mL were used. CD40L-negative CD69-negative CD45RO-high memory CD4+ T cells were sorted as populations depleted of antigen-responding cells. Donors were HIV-1-infected adults who began suppressive ART during chronic infection.

The TCR originated in an adult with HIV. The donor label of this sample is uncertain. Here the sequenced sample was cultured CD4+ T cells from PBMCs, taken from a patient who received antiretroviral therapy. This chain joins TRBV19 and TRBJ1-3; no firm D call. Written as DNA, the CDR3 is TGTGCCAGTAGTATAGGGCGGAGGACGGCTTACGGAAACACCATATATTTT. This sequence encodes CASSIGRRTAYGNTIYF.